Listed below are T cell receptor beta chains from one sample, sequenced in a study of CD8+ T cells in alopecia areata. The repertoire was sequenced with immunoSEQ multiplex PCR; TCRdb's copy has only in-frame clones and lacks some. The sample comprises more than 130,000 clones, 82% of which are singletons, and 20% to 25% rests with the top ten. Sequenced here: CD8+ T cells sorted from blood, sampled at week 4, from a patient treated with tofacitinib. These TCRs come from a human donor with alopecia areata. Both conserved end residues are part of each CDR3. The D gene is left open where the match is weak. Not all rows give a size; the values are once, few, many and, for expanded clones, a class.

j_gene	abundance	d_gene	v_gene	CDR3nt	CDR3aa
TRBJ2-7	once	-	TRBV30	TGTGCCTGGAGTGAAGGGGGACTCTACGAGCAGTACTTC	CAWSEGGLYEQYF
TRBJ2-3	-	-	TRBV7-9	TGTGCCAGCAGCTTAGTGGCATCCGCTAGCACAGATACGCAGTATTTT	CASSLVASASTDTQYF
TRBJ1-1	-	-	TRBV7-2	TGTGCCAGCAGCTCCGTCCTCGGAACAGTGAACACTGAAGCTTTCTTT	CASSSVLGTVNTEAFF
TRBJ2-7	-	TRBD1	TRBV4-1	TGCGCCAGCAGCCAATGGACAGGGAGAGACGAGCAGTACTTC	CASSQWTGRDEQYF
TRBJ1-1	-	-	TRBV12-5	TGTGCTAGTGGTTTGCCTCCGGGACACCTGAACACTGAAGCTTTCTTT	CASGLPPGHLNTEAFF
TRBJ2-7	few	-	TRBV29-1	TGCAGCGTTGAAGTTCTCAGGGTAGGGGCCTACGAGCAGTACTTC	CSVEVLRVGAYEQYF
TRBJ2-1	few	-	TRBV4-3	TGCGCCAGCAGGGCTACAGGATCGAGTGAGCAGTTCTTC	CASRATGSSEQFF
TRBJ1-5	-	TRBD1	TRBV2	TGTGCCAGCAGTGTCGGACAGGGGGCTCAGCCCCAGCATTTT	CASSVGQGAQPQHF
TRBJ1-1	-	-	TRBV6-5	TGTGCCAGCAGCGTGAATCACAACACTGAAGCTTTCTTT	CASSVNHNTEAFF
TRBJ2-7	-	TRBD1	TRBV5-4	TGTGCCAGCAGCCGGGGACAGGGGTCTGTCTCCTACGAGCAGTACTTC	CASSRGQGSVSYEQYF
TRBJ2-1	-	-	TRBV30	TGTGCCTGGAATTCAGCGTGGGGGGTAAATGAGCAGTTCTTC	CAWNSAWGVNEQFF
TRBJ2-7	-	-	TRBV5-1	TGCGCCAGCAGCTTGGTCGGGGACTCCTACGAGCAGTACTTC	CASSLVGDSYEQYF
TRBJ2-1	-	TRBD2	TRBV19	TGTGCCAGTAGCCACGGGGGGGACTACAATGAGCAGTTCTTC	CASSHGGDYNEQFF
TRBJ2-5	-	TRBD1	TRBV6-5	TGTGCCAGCAGCCCGGGACAGTGGGGGCAAGAGACCCAGTACTTC	CASSPGQWGQETQYF
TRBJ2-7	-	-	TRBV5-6	TGTGCCAGCAGCTTCCGGGGCAGAGCCGAGCAGTACTTC	CASSFRGRAEQYF